The T cell receptor beta chain described here comes from a study of T cell repertoires in cytomegalovirus infection. V shed 2 bases, J shed 4 bases, and the junction held 5 bases outside the gene matches. CDR1 and CDR2 (germline): SGHTA, FQGTGA. This CDR3 comprises 15 residues. Using its own MiXCR run on the reads, TCRdb lists one record per CDR3 protein. The profile shows 110,000 or so distinct CDR3 sequences, roughly 30% of them singletons. This clonotype was seen a few times. As yet, its antigen is unknown. The TCR sequence derives from a human donor in good health (CMV status not recorded). Some clones in this sample may be carry-over from other donors' samples. Source: CD8+ T cells from cultured PBMCs, taken from culture after CMV antigen stimulation. The rearrangement uses TRBV7-3 and TRBJ2-7; 10 nucleotides align to TRBD2. CDR3 amino acids: CASSLDTSGEYEQYF. CDR3 DNA: TGTGCCAGCAGCTTAGATACTAGCGGGGAATACGAGCAGTACTTC.